These T cell receptor beta chains were read from a single sample in a study of OX40 agonist ivuxolimab in advanced cancers. Some clones are missing from TCRdb's copy, which holds only in-frame ones; the method was immunoSEQ multiplex PCR. The sample has 76,000 or so clones; 86% are singletons. The sequenced sample was CD4+ or CD8+ T cells sorted from blood, obtained in a trial of the OX40 agonist ivuxolimab. These receptors were taken from an adult with an advanced solid tumor such as melanoma, head and neck, liver or kidney cancer. Each CDR3 is given without its conserved first and last residue.

v_call: TRBV7-2
cdr3_aa: ASSFRMNTEAF

v_call: TRBV5-1
cdr3_aa: ASSSGSLMNTEAF

v_call: TRBV6-5
cdr3_aa: ASSYSGGPYEQY

v_call: TRBV4-2
cdr3_aa: ASSQDPRQDTEAF

v_call: TRBV5-1
cdr3_aa: ASSPGTDSNQPQH

v_call: TRBV9
cdr3_aa: ASSPVSGTTGELF

v_call: TRBV5-5
cdr3_aa: ASSFLAFGTAGNTIY

v_call: TRBV6-5
cdr3_aa: ASSLNLNYEQY

v_call: TRBV9
cdr3_aa: ASSPKGLAGAYSYNEQF

v_call: TRBV14
cdr3_aa: ASSQEGTGRHNEQF

v_call: TRBV9
cdr3_aa: ASSIRQGMDGELF

v_call: TRBV28
cdr3_aa: ASSSTEYEQY

v_call: TRBV30
cdr3_aa: AWSVQRGNQPQH

v_call: TRBV6-5
cdr3_aa: ASSYSLKDGYEQY

v_call: TRBV7-9
cdr3_aa: ASSLGAGLAKNIQY

v_call: TRBV18
cdr3_aa: ASSPPVWAEANEKLF

v_call: TRBV13
cdr3_aa: ASSFQAGHYEQY

v_call: TRBV18
cdr3_aa: ASSLATASINEKLF

v_call: TRBV30
cdr3_aa: AWSPNRNSPLH

v_call: TRBV7-2
cdr3_aa: ASSPQEQVNNEQF

v_call: TRBV6-5
cdr3_aa: ASSRGQVGETQY

v_call: TRBV7-8
cdr3_aa: ASSPRTGGEAF

v_call: TRBV27
cdr3_aa: ASNYYMPSKSYNEQF

v_call: TRBV5-4
cdr3_aa: ASSPSGLAGGTDTQY

v_call: TRBV7-3
cdr3_aa: ASSSNPADTQY

v_call: TRBV25-1
cdr3_aa: ASRGSNYGYT

v_call: TRBV19
cdr3_aa: ASSRDRDRNEKLF

v_call: TRBV14
cdr3_aa: ASSLRLGLEGEQF

v_call: TRBV7-3
cdr3_aa: ASGASIAGHNEQF

v_call: TRBV9
cdr3_aa: ASSAEGQGYTGELF

v_call: TRBV6-5
cdr3_aa: ASRQTGMVQPQH

v_call: TRBV30
cdr3_aa: AWSVKVMGRETQY

v_call: TRBV16
cdr3_aa: ASSQWVTGRQPQH

v_call: TRBV2
cdr3_aa: ASSSHEQY

v_call: TRBV7-9
cdr3_aa: ASSLGGLNYGYT

v_call: TRBV15
cdr3_aa: ATEAANSYNEQF

v_call: TRBV7-9
cdr3_aa: ASSRSIETQY

v_call: TRBV18
cdr3_aa: ASSPRQVSNQPQH

v_call: TRBV5-1
cdr3_aa: ASSLEGAVNYGYT

v_call: TRBV11-2
cdr3_aa: ASSLEGDWGEKLF

v_call: TRBV6-6
cdr3_aa: ASSPQMAGPYGYT